Listed below are T cell receptor beta chains from one sample, sequenced in a study of blood T cell repertoires in COVID-19. Sequencing was performed with immunoSEQ multiplex PCR; in TCRdb, only in-frame clones are kept and a portion is missing. The table has fewer than 400,000 clones, under 90% seen once; the top ten hold 4.5% to 5.5%. Material: PBMCs or T cells enriched from blood (not recorded which). The receptors originated from a man aged 55 to 70 who had recovered from COVID-19. Both conserved end residues are part of each CDR3. Each record gives: V gene, J gene, clone size, D gene, CDR3 DNA, CDR3 protein. D genes are given only for firm matches. Part of the rows lack a size; the others show once, few, many or a class for expanded clones.

V: TRBV14; J: TRBJ2-1; size: NA; D: NA; DNA: TGTGCCAGCAGCCCTCCCTGGGGTCGTCCTAGCCAGAATGAGCAGTTCTTC; CDR3: CASSPPWGRPSQNEQFF
V: TRBV6-5; J: TRBJ2-7; size: NA; D: TRBD1; DNA: TGTGCCAGCAGTTACGGGGACAGGGGGGACTCGGAGCAGTACTTC; CDR3: CASSYGDRGDSEQYF
V: TRBV7-9; J: TRBJ1-2; size: NA; D: NA; DNA: TGTGCCAGCAGCCCCCAGGTTGACTATGGCTACACCTTC; CDR3: CASSPQVDYGYTF
V: TRBV25-1; J: TRBJ1-2; size: NA; D: TRBD1; DNA: TGTGCCAGCAGGGACAGGGAGGCCTATGGCTACACCTTC; CDR3: CASRDREAYGYTF
V: TRBV9; J: TRBJ2-5; size: once; D: TRBD2; DNA: TGTGCCAGCAGCCATGGGACTAGCGCCTACCAAGAGACCCAGTACTTC; CDR3: CASSHGTSAYQETQYF
V: TRBV24-1; J: TRBJ2-5; size: NA; D: TRBD2; DNA: TGTGCCACCAGTGATTTGCGGGATAACAGGCGGGGGGAGACCCAGTACTTC; CDR3: CATSDLRDNRRGETQYF
V: TRBV3-1/TRBV3-2; J: TRBJ2-7; size: NA; D: TRBD2; DNA: TGTGCCAGCAGCCCCGGACTAGCGCAACTTTACGAGCAGTACTTC; CDR3: CASSPGLAQLYEQYF
V: TRBV19; J: TRBJ2-3; size: NA; D: TRBD2; DNA: TGTGCCACCTTACTCGACGGGGACAGGGCCCCGGTAGGACTAGCGGGAAGGATAACAGATACGCAGTATTTT; CDR3: CATLLDGDRAPVGLAGRITDTQYF
V: TRBV25-1; J: TRBJ1-2; size: NA; D: NA; DNA: TGTGCCAGCAGTCCTTTCTTCACGGACAGACTTAACTATGGCTACACCTTC; CDR3: CASSPFFTDRLNYGYTF
V: TRBV6-5; J: TRBJ2-3; size: once; D: TRBD2; DNA: TGTGCCAGCCATAGCGGGACAGATACGCAGTATTTT; CDR3: CASHSGTDTQYF
V: TRBV11-3; J: TRBJ2-1; size: NA; D: TRBD2; DNA: TGTGCCAGCAGGGCTAGCGGAGAGCAGTTCTTC; CDR3: CASRASGEQFF
V: TRBV29-1; J: TRBJ2-1; size: NA; D: NA; DNA: TGCAGCGTTGAAGATAGGAGCTCCTACAATGAGCAGTTCTTC; CDR3: CSVEDRSSYNEQFF
V: TRBV5-3; J: TRBJ2-5; size: NA; D: TRBD2; DNA: TGTGCCAGAAGCCTCCCGGCCTGTCCCTATAGCGGGAGGCGCGAGACCCAGTACTTC; CDR3: CARSLPACPYSGRRETQYF
V: TRBV5-1; J: TRBJ2-2; size: NA; D: NA; DNA: TGCGCCAGCAGGACGACAGGATACGCGAACACCGGGGAGCTGTTTTTT; CDR3: CASRTTGYANTGELFF
V: TRBV14; J: TRBJ1-1; size: NA; D: NA; DNA: TGTGCCAGCTCTGCCCAGGAGAACACTGAAGCTTTCTTT; CDR3: CASSAQENTEAFF
V: TRBV28; J: TRBJ2-5; size: once; D: TRBD1; DNA: TGTGCCAGCAGGACAGGGGGCGCCCCTGAGACCCAGTACTTC; CDR3: CASRTGGAPETQYF
V: TRBV6-4; J: TRBJ2-6; size: NA; D: NA; DNA: TGTGCCAGCAGCTTGGGCAGCTCTGGGGCCAACGTCCTGACTTTC; CDR3: CASSLGSSGANVLTF
V: TRBV18; J: TRBJ2-4; size: NA; D: NA; DNA: TGTGCCAGCTCACCAGAGGGTCGCCCCAAAAACATTCAGTACTTC; CDR3: CASSPEGRPKNIQYF
V: TRBV24-1; J: TRBJ2-7; size: NA; D: TRBD2; DNA: TGTGCCACCAGCGATGGGACTAGCGGGATCCACGAGCAGTACTTC; CDR3: CATSDGTSGIHEQYF
V: TRBV27; J: TRBJ1-1; size: NA; D: NA; DNA: TGTGCCAGCAGTAAAACAGAACACCAGAACACTGAAGCTTTCTTT; CDR3: CASSKTEHQNTEAFF
V: TRBV7-6; J: TRBJ2-3; size: few; D: NA; DNA: TGTGCCAGCAGCTTATACTCATCGGGCACAGATACGCAGTATTTT; CDR3: CASSLYSSGTDTQYF
V: TRBV10-1; J: TRBJ2-7; size: NA; D: TRBD2; DNA: TGCGCCAGCGGGACCAAGACTAGCGGATCCTACGAGCAGTACTTC; CDR3: CASGTKTSGSYEQYF